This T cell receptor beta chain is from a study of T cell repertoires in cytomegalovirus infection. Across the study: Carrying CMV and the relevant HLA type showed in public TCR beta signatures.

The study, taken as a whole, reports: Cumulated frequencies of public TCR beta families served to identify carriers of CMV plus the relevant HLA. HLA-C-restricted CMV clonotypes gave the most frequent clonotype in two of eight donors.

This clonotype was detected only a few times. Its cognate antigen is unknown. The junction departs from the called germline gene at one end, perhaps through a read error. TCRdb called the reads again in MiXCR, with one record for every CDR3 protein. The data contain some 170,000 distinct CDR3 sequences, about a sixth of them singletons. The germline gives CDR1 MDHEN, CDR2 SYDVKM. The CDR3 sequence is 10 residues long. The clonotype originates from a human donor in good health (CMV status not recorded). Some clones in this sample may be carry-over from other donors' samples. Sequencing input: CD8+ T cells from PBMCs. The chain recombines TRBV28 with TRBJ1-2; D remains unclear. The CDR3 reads CVSEGNGYTF. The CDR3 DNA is TGTGTCAGCGAAGGGAATGGCTACACCTTC.